The 28 T cell receptor beta chains below were found in one sample sequenced in a study of OX40 agonist ivuxolimab in advanced cancers. Sequencing was performed with immunoSEQ multiplex PCR; in TCRdb, only in-frame clones are kept and a portion is missing. The sample has tens of thousands of clones, about four fifths seen once; the top ten hold roughly 10%. The sample was CD4+ or CD8+ T cells sorted from blood, taken in a trial of the OX40 agonist ivuxolimab. Every receptor here comes from an adult with an advanced solid tumor such as melanoma, head and neck, liver or kidney cancer.

The gene calls are TRBV7-3 and TRBJ2-5; D might be TRBD2 (6 bases). The CDR3 runs to 13 residues. Trimming took off 1 base at V and 5 bases at J, with 8 bases between the two ends. The germline CDR1 and CDR2 sequences are SGHTA and FQGTGA. The CDR3 here is CASSLRAGETQYF. Written as DNA, the CDR3 is TGTGCCAGCAGCTTAAGGGCGGGGGAGACCCAGTACTTC. Variable domain in full (rest from reference TRBV7-3 and TRBJ2-5): GAGVSQTPSNKVTEKGKYVELRCDPISGHTALYWYRQSLGQGPEFLIYFQGTGAADDSGLPNDRFFAVRPEGSVSTLKIQRTERGDSAVYLCASSLRAGETQYFGPGTRLLVL.

The rearrangement joins TRBV5-1 to TRBJ2-3, with D possibly TRBD2 on 6 matching bases. The CDR3 contains 15 residues. V was cut by 1 base and J by 2 bases, with 11 bases left in between. The germline V gene has CDR1 SGHRS and CDR2 YFSETQ. In DNA form, the CDR3 reads TGCGCCAGCAGCTTGCCGGCTAGCGCCACAGATACGCAGTATTTT. Its translation: CASSLPASATDTQYF.

The V and J genes are TRBV11-1 and TRBJ1-2, with a weak D call TRBD1 (6 bases). The CDR3 loop spans 15 amino acids. CDR1 and CDR2 (germline): SGHAT, FQDESV (reference sequence). The V and J ends lost 5 bases and 1 base respectively, with 14 bases between them. In nucleotides, the CDR3 is TGTGCCAGCAGCCACGGGGGGCCGATTAACTATGGCTACACCTTC. Amino acids: CASSHGGPINYGYTF.

The chain has TRBV28 and TRBJ2-3, with TRBD2 matching 8 bases. V shed 8 bases and J 5 bases; nucleotides not matched to a gene: 18. CDR1 MDHEN and CDR2 SYDVKM come from the germline V gene. This CDR3 is built from 17 residues. The CDR3 protein is CASEPPGAGLAGDTQYF. CDR3 nucleotides: TGTGCCAGCGAACCCCCTGGGGCAGGCCTAGCGGGAGATACGCAGTATTTT.

This chain connects TRBV15 to TRBJ1-6; 7 positions agree with TRBD1. CDR1 is LNHNV, CDR2 YYDKDF, per germline (reference sequence). The CDR3 runs to 14 residues. V shed 3 bases and J 11 bases; nucleotides not matched to a gene: 7. The DNA of the CDR3 is TGTGCCACCAGCAGGGACAGGTCCTTGACACCCCTCCACTTT. Translating gives CATSRDRSLTPLHF. Full variable domain (remainder filled in from reference TRBV15 and TRBJ1-6): DAMVIQNPRYQVTQFGKPVTLSCSQTLNHNVMYWYQQKSSQAPKLLFHYYDKDFNNEADTPDNFQSRRPNTSFCFLDIRSPGLGDTAMYLCATSRDRSLTPLHFGNGTRLTVT.

The chain employs TRBV28 and TRBJ2-2; D possibly corresponds to TRBD2 (6 bases). With 5 bases removed from V and 5 bases from J, the gap between germline ends came to 6 bases. The CDR3 loop spans 12 amino acids. In germline, CDR1 is MDHEN, CDR2 SYDVKM. The CDR3: CASSRGTGELFF. The CDR3 region has the DNA TGTGCCAGCAGTCGGGGGACCGGGGAGCTGTTTTTT.

V usage is TRBV7-3 and J usage is TRBJ2-5; D possibly corresponds to TRBD1 (5 bases). Trimming shortened V by 3 bases and J by 5 bases, and 10 bases separated the two germline ends. The CDR3 extends over 13 amino acids. Germline lookup yields CDR1 SGHTA and CDR2 FQGTGA. As DNA, the CDR3 is TGTGCCAGCAGCTTTTTCGACAGCGAGACCCAGTACTTC. Translation gives CASSFFDSETQYF.

The J gene is TRBJ2-3, the V gene TRBV19; a weak D match, TRBD2 (5 bases). The CDR3 is made up of 12 amino acids. Germline V lookup: CDR1 LNHDA, CDR2 SQIVND (reference sequence). V was trimmed by 5 bases and J by 5 bases, leaving 8 bases between them. CDR3 amino acids: CASSARGDTQYF. The CDR3 DNA is TGTGCCAGTAGTGCCCGGGGAGATACGCAGTATTTT.

The gene calls are TRBV5-8 and TRBJ2-6; 7 bases align to TRBD1. The germline V gene has CDR1 SGHTS and CDR2 YDEGEE. J lost 2 bases, V lost 7 bases, and 9 bases had no gene match. The CDR3 totals 16 residues. CDR3 protein: CASARQGFPGANVLTF. CDR3 bases: TGTGCCAGCGCGAGACAGGGCTTCCCTGGGGCCAACGTCCTGACTTTC. Combining the CDR3 with reference TRBV5-8 and TRBJ2-6 gives the whole variable domain EAGVTQSPTHLIKTRGQQATLRCSPISGHTSVYWYQQALGLGLQFLLWYDEGEERNRGNFPPRFSGRQFPNYSSELNVNALELEDSALYLCASARQGFPGANVLTFGAGSRLTVL.

The gene calls are TRBV4-3 and TRBJ2-2; 11 nucleotides align to TRBD1. J was trimmed by 4 bases and V by 0 bases; bases with no gene match: 7. This CDR3 has 18 residues. Germline loops: CDR1 LGHNA, CDR2 YSLEER. The CDR3 DNA reads as TGCGCCAGCAGCCAAGACGTCGGGACAGGGGGTATCACCGGGGAGCTGTTTTTT. Protein sequence: CASSQDVGTGGITGELFF.

This clone was found once. The chain has TRBV19 and TRBJ1-4; D is possibly TRBD1 (5 bases). In germline, CDR1 is LNHDA, CDR2 SQIVND (reference sequence). The CDR3 has 14 amino acids. V was clipped by 9 bases and J by 7 bases, with 18 bases between them. CDR3 sequence: CASVKWGASEKLFF. CDR3 coding DNA: TGTGCCAGCGTTAAGTGGGGCGCGAGTGAAAAACTGTTTTTT.

This chain joins TRBV27 and TRBJ2-1; 8 nucleotides align to TRBD2. V lost 2 bases to trimming and J lost 5 bases; unmatched junction nucleotides: 2. CDR1 and CDR2 (germline): MNHEY, SMNVEV (reference sequence). The CDR3 consists of 14 residues. CDR3 loop: CASSLAGGHNEQFF. CDR3 DNA: TGTGCCAGCAGTTTAGCGGGGGGACACAATGAGCAGTTCTTC.

This chain links TRBV5-6 with TRBJ2-2, with unresolved D. The V gene's germline CDR1 is SGHDT and CDR2 YYEEEE. This CDR3 contains 13 residues. Trimming stripped 3 bases from V and 1 base from J, with 4 bases between. The CDR3 DNA reads TGTGCCAGCAGCTCGGGGAACACCGGGGAGCTGTTTTTT. Its protein product is CASSSGNTGELFF.

The V call is TRBV4-3, the J call TRBJ1-2; D is perhaps TRBD1 (6 bases). There are 16 residues in the CDR3. The ends were cut back, 2 bases at V and 0 bases at J, with 13 bases in the middle. Germline CDR1 and CDR2: LGHNA and YSLEER. The CDR3 bases are TGCGCCAGCAGCCAATATTCCGGGACATCTAACTATGGCTACACCTTC. This gives the protein CASSQYSGTSNYGYTF.

The chain recombines TRBV4-3 with TRBJ2-1, with D perhaps matching TRBD2 (5 bases). This CDR3 is built from 16 residues. From germline, CDR1 is LGHNA and CDR2 YSLEER. Trimming cost V 1 base and J 0 bases, with 10 bases left between them. CDR3 protein: CASSQASLSSYNEQFF. The CDR3 DNA sequence: TGCGCCAGCAGCCAAGCTAGCTTGAGCTCCTACAATGAGCAGTTCTTC.

This clone occurred a few times. The chain employs TRBV1 and TRBJ2-2; TRBD1, the table's D call, was not compared with the DNA. TRBV1 is designated a pseudogene. This CDR3 is 13 amino acids long. CDR3 nucleotide sequence: TGCACCAGCAGCCAAGATCATACCGGGGAGCTGTTTTTT. This encodes CTSSQDHTGELFF.

The CDR3 sequence is CASSPGLGLFQETQYF. DNA for the CDR3: TGCGCCAGCAGCCCGGGACTAGGGCTATTCCAAGAGACCCAGTACTTC. The chain carries TRBV5-1 and TRBJ2-5; TRBD2 matches at 8 bases. Germline lookup yields CDR1 SGHRS and CDR2 YFSETQ. This CDR3 has 16 residues. The ends lost 4 bases at V and 1 base at J; junction bases unmatched: 9.

The chain carries TRBV7-3 and TRBJ2-3; 7 nucleotides line up with TRBD1. Looked up from germline, CDR1 is SGHTA and CDR2 is FQGTGA. Losses at the gene ends were 5 bases for V and 1 base for J; bases not matched to a gene: 6. The CDR3 covers 15 residues. CDR3 sequence: CASSVQGLGTDTQYF. The CDR3 DNA reads as TGTGCCAGCAGCGTACAGGGGTTAGGCACAGATACGCAGTATTTT.

The chain couples TRBV5-1 to TRBJ1-2, with D uncertain. The CDR3 spans 15 residues. Germline CDR1 reads SGHRS; CDR2 reads YFSETQ. V lost 0 bases, J lost 5 bases, and 14 bases lay in between. CDR3 coding DNA: TGCGCCAGCAGCTTGGTTCCGGGGATCGAGTATGGCTACACCTTC. Translated, it gives CASSLVPGIEYGYTF.

The chain employs TRBV4-1 and TRBJ1-2; TRBD1 agrees at 9 bases. Trimming removed 1 base from V and 8 bases from J; junction bases left unmatched: 8. The germline V gene encodes CDR1 MGHRA and CDR2 YSYEKL. The CDR3 is 15 residues long. The CDR3 DNA sequence: TGCGCCAGCAGCCAAGGGACAGGGGCCGCCGACGGCTACACCTTC. Amino acid sequence: CASSQGTGAADGYTF.

This clone was seen only once. V and J are TRBV7-2 and TRBJ2-5; 12 bases fit TRBD2. From germline, CDR1 is SGHTA and CDR2 FQGNSA. V lost 5 bases, J lost 4 bases, and 5 bases stayed unmatched. The CDR3 is 15 residues long. In nucleotides, the CDR3 is TGTGCCAGCAGCCAGCTAGCGGGGGGGGGAGAGACCCAGTACTTC. This codes for CASSQLAGGGETQYF.

The chain is built from TRBV30 and TRBJ2-1; possible D gene TRBD2, 6 bases. This CDR3 has 16 residues. CDR1 and CDR2 from the germline V gene are GTSNPN and SVGIG (reference sequence). V dropped 2 bases and J dropped 0 bases, with 14 bases sitting between them. This chain's CDR3 is CAWSPGVGSSYNEQFF. The CDR3 DNA follows: TGTGCCTGGAGTCCGGGTGTCGGGAGCTCCTACAATGAGCAGTTCTTC.

This clone turned up a few times. The chain has TRBV7-8 and TRBJ1-5; 7 nucleotides agree with TRBD1. The junction had 3 bases not matched to a gene; V was cut back by 3 bases and J by 4 bases. Germline V gives CDR1 SGHVS, CDR2 FQNEAQ. This CDR3 has 14 residues. The CDR3 reads CASSFDRDNQPQHF. As DNA, the CDR3 is TGTGCCAGCAGCTTCGACAGGGATAATCAGCCCCAGCATTTT. The variable domain in full, with the rest retrieved from reference TRBV7-8 and TRBJ1-5, is GAGVSQSPRYKVAKRGQDVALRCDPISGHVSLFWYQQALGQGPEFLTYFQNEAQLDKSGLPSDRFFAERPEGSVSTLKIQRTQQEDSAVYLCASSFDRDNQPQHFGDGTRLSIL.

The chain links TRBV7-3 to TRBJ2-5; possible D gene TRBD1, 7 bases. The V gene's germline CDR1 is SGHTA and CDR2 FQGTGA. Trimming removed 5 bases at V and 5 bases at J, with 18 bases between. The CDR3 totals 15 residues. The CDR3 region has the DNA TGTGCCAGCAGCCAAGGCGGAGGGGGCATGGAGACCCAGTACTTC. Its protein product is CASSQGGGGMETQYF.

V gene TRBV18 combines with J gene TRBJ1-2; no reliable D call. V was trimmed by 0 bases and J by 0 bases, leaving 11 bases between them. From germline, CDR1 is KGHSH and CDR2 LQKENI. The CDR3 is 16 amino acids. As DNA, the CDR3 is TGTGCCAGCTCACCACCAGGACCTACTACTAACTATGGCTACACCTTC. Translation: CASSPPGPTTNYGYTF.

This clone has a handful of counts. The chain combines TRBV7-9 with TRBJ2-7, with TRBD2 identical over 10 bases. Germline trimming cut 5 bases from V and 5 bases from J; bases unmatched to any gene: 12. The germline V gene encodes CDR1 SEHNR and CDR2 FQNEAQ (reference sequence). This CDR3 is built from 16 residues. The CDR3 is CASSTGLAVRKNEQYF. The CDR3 nucleotides read TGTGCCAGCAGCACAGGACTAGCGGTGCGGAAAAACGAGCAGTACTTC.

The chain combines TRBV10-3 with TRBJ1-1, with TRBD1 matching 9 bases. Trimming at V came to 6 bases and at J to 5 bases, leaving 7 bases not matched to a gene. Germline CDR1 and CDR2: ENHRY and SYGVKD. This CDR3 has 14 amino acids. CDR3 nucleotide sequence: TGTGCCATCAGACTGGGACAGGGTGTGACTGAAGCTTTCTTT. This gives the protein CAIRLGQGVTEAFF.

The chain links TRBV7-8 to TRBJ2-1, with 10 bases that match TRBD2. Germline CDR1 is SGHVS and CDR2 is FQNEAQ. The CDR3 consists of 16 residues. J gave up 7 bases and V 1 base, and 7 bases lay outside the gene matches. The CDR3 loop is CASSLDLAGGLNEQFF. CDR3 coding DNA: TGTGCCAGCAGCTTAGATTTAGCGGGGGGCCTGAATGAGCAGTTCTTC.